The TCR beta chain described here comes from a study of cytomegalovirus exposure and HLA in healthy donors. Study results and limitations: TCR beta chains numbering some 160 were designated cytomegalovirus-associated. Another analysis was done later, and it associated approximately 18,000 TCR beta sequences with HLA alleles at 0.05 false discovery rate. Certain sequence variants were highly shared and formed a cluster, and this cluster was likely a sequencing artifact. The dataset shows that most TCR sequences were rare, while some public TCRs occurred in many donors.

Germline V gene sequence: CDR1 PRHDT, CDR2 FYEKMQ (reference sequence). The CDR3 runs 13 residues. The trim removed 3 bases at V and 6 bases at J, leaving 4 bases unmatched. A word on this clone: The target antigen is unknown.

With 60 Vbeta and 13 Jbeta primers, the PCR was carried out. Assay: immunoSEQ multiplex PCR; the TCRdb copy retains only in-frame clones and omits some. The sample gives around 110,000 clones, roughly 82% of which show up once; roughly 2.7% is in the top ten. The source material was PBMCs. The V and J genes are TRBV13 and TRBJ1-2, with TRBD1 identical over 7 bases. The clonotype originates from a man aged 30 to 39 in good health and CMV-seropositive. CDR3 nucleotide sequence: TGTGCCAGCAGCTTTTACAGGGGCGATGGCTACACCTTC. As protein: CASSFYRGDGYTF.